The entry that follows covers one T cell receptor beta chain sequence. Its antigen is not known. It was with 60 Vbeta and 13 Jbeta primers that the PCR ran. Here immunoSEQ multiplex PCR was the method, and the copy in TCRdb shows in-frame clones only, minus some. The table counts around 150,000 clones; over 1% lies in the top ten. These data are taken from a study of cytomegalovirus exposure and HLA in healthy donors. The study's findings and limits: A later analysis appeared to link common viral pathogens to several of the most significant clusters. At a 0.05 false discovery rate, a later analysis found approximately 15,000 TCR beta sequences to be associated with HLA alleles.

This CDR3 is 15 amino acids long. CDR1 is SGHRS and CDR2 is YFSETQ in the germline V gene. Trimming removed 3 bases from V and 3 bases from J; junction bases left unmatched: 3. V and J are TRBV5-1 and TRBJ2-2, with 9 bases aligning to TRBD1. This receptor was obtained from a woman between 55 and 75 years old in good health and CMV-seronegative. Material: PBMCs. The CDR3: CASSSGTGHTGELFF. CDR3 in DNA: TGCGCCAGCAGCTCAGGGACAGGGCACACCGGGGAGCTGTTTTTT.